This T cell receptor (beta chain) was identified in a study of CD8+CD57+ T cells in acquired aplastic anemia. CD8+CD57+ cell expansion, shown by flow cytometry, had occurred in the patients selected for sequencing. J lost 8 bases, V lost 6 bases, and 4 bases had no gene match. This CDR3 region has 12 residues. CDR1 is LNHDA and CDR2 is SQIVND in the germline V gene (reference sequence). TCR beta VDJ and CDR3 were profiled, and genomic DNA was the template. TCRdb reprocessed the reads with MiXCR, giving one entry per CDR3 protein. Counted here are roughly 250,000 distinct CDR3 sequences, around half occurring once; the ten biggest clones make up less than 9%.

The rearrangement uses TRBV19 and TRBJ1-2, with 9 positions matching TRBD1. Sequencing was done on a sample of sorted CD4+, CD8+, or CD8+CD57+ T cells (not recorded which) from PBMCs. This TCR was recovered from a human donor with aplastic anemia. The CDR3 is CASRQGASGYTF. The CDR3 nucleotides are TGTGCCAGTAGACAGGGGGCTTCGGGCTACACCTTC.